This TCR beta chain was retrieved from a study of blood T cell repertoires in COVID-19. The table came from immunoSEQ multiplex PCR; TCRdb's copy has only in-frame clones and leaves some out. Of around 200,000 clones in the sample, 86% are singletons; the top ten hold 4.5% to 6.5%. Recruits, aged 18 to 89 years, lived in roughly 22 US areas. Participant-reported clinical history was the basis for cohort assignment. The V and J ends lost 6 bases and 1 base respectively, with 9 bases between them. Looked up from germline, CDR1 is MNHEY and CDR2 is SVGAGI. This CDR3 has 13 residues. This sequence joins TRBV6-5 and TRBJ1-1; D ambiguous. Sample: PBMCs or T cells enriched from blood (not recorded which). This clonotype was obtained from a man between 35 and 55 years old with acute COVID-19. For the CDR3, the DNA is TGTGCCAGCAGCAGGCAGGAGAACACTGAAGCTTTCTTT. Protein product: CASSRQENTEAFF.